The rows below give T cell receptor beta chains drawn from one sample of a study of a mutant IDH1 vaccine in newly diagnosed glioma. Produced via immunoSEQ multiplex PCR; TCRdb's table is partial and in-frame only. Seen here are 30,000 to 45,000 clones, about four fifths observed once, and the top ten hold approximately 5.7%. Which antigens these TCRs recognize remains unknown. This sample comprised PBMCs, obtained from a glioma patient whose treatment included an IDH1 peptide vaccine. These receptor sequences come from a man between 40 and 49 years old with glioma. Each CDR3 is given with its conserved first and last residue. D genes are given only for firm matches. Expanded clones get a size class; other rows say once, few or many, or leave the size out.

D gene	clone size	V gene	J gene	CDR3 DNA	CDR3 protein
-	-	TRBV10-1	TRBJ2-7	TGCGCCAGCAGTGAAGACCGGGACACCTACGAGCAGTACTTC	CASSEDRDTYEQYF
-	-	TRBV6-1	TRBJ2-3	TGTGCCAGCAGTGAATCAGGGGAAGGTACGCAGTATTTT	CASSESGEGTQYF
TRBD1	-	TRBV11-2	TRBJ1-2	TGTGCCAGCAGCTCTAAAACAGGGGGTTGGGGCTATGGCTACACCTTC	CASSSKTGGWGYGYTF
TRBD1	few	TRBV29-1	TRBJ1-2	TGCAGCGTTGAAGATCCTGACAGGGTACAGGGCTACACCTTC	CSVEDPDRVQGYTF
-	-	TRBV7-2	TRBJ1-2	TGTGCCAGCAGCCCCCCGTGGAGGGCCAACTATGGCTACACCTTC	CASSPPWRANYGYTF
TRBD1	few	TRBV7-8	TRBJ1-6	TGTGCCAGCAGCCTCCGGACAGGGGGCTATAATTCACCCCTCCACTTT	CASSLRTGGYNSPLHF
-	once	TRBV5-1	TRBJ2-2	TGCGCCAGCAGCTTGGGTGGTGCAGGGCCCAACACCGGGGAGCTGTTTTTT	CASSLGGAGPNTGELFF
TRBD1	-	TRBV7-9	TRBJ2-3	TGTGCCAGCAAAGGGACAGAAGGCACGCAGTATTTT	CASKGTEGTQYF
-	few	TRBV7-2	TRBJ2-3	TGTGCCAGCAGCTTACGGCTGGTCTACAGCACAGATACGCAGTATTTT	CASSLRLVYSTDTQYF
-	few	TRBV7-8	TRBJ1-4	TGTGCCAGCAGCTCCGATCCTAGACCGGATGAAAAACTGTTTTTT	CASSSDPRPDEKLFF
TRBD1	-	TRBV2	TRBJ2-7	TGTGCCAGCACCTCCGGACAGGGGACCTACGAGCAGTACTTC	CASTSGQGTYEQYF
TRBD1	-	TRBV7-2	TRBJ2-7	TGTGCCAGCAGCTTAGGATCCGGGACAGGGGTCGAGCAGTACTTC	CASSLGSGTGVEQYF